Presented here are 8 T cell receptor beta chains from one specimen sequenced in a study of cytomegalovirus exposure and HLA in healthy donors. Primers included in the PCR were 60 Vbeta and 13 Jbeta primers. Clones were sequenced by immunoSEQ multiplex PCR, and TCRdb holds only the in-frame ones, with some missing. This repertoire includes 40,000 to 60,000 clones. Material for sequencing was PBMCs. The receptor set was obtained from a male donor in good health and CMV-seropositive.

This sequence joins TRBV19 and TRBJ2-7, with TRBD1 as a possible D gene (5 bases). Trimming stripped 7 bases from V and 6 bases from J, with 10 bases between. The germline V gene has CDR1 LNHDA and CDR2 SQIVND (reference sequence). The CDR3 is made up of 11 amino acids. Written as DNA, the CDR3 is TGTGCCAGTAAAGGGGCAGGCGAGCAGTACTTC. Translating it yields CASKGAGEQYF.

The CDR3 loop is CASSEVTGSQPQHF. The CDR3 DNA follows: TGCGCCAGCAGTGAGGTGACAGGGTCCCAGCCCCAGCATTTT. The chain has TRBV10-2 and TRBJ1-5; 7 bases agree with TRBD1. CDR3 length: 14 residues. With 2 bases clipped from V and 7 bases from J, the junction kept 5 bases outside the gene matches. Per the germline V gene, CDR1 is WSHSY and CDR2 is SAAADI.

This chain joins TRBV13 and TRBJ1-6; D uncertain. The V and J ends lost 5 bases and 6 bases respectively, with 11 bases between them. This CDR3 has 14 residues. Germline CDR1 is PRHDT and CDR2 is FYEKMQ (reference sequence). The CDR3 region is CASSPMEANSPLHF. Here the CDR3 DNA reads TGTGCCAGCAGCCCCATGGAGGCTAATTCACCCCTCCACTTT.

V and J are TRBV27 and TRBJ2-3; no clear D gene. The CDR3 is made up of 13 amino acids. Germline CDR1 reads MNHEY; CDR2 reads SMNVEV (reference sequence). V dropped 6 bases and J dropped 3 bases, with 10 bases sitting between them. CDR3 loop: CASSLERTDTQYF. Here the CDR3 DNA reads TGTGCCAGCAGCCTGGAGAGGACAGATACGCAGTATTTT.

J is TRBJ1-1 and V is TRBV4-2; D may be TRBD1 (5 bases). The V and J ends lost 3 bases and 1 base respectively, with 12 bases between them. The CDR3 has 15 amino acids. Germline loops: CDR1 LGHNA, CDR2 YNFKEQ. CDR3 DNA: TGTGCCAGCAGCCAGTACTCCAGGGAGAACACTGAAGCTTTCTTT. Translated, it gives CASSQYSRENTEAFF.

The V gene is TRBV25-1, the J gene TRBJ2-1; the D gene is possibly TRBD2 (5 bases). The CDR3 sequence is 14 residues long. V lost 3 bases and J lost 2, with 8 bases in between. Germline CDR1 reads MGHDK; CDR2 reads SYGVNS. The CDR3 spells CASSDYGTYNEQFF. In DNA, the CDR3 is TGTGCCAGCAGTGATTACGGGACCTACAATGAGCAGTTCTTC.

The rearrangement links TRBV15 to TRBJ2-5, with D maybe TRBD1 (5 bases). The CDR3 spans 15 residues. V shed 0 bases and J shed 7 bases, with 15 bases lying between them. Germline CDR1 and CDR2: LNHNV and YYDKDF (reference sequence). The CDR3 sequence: CATSRDGAARATQYF. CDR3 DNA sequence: TGTGCCACCAGCAGAGATGGGGCAGCAAGAGCGACCCAGTACTTC.

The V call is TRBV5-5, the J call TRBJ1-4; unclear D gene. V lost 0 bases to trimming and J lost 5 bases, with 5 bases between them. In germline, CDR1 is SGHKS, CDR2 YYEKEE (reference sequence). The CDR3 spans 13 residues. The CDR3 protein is CASSLAQNEKLFF. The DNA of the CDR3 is TGTGCCAGCAGCTTGGCCCAGAATGAAAAACTGTTTTTT.